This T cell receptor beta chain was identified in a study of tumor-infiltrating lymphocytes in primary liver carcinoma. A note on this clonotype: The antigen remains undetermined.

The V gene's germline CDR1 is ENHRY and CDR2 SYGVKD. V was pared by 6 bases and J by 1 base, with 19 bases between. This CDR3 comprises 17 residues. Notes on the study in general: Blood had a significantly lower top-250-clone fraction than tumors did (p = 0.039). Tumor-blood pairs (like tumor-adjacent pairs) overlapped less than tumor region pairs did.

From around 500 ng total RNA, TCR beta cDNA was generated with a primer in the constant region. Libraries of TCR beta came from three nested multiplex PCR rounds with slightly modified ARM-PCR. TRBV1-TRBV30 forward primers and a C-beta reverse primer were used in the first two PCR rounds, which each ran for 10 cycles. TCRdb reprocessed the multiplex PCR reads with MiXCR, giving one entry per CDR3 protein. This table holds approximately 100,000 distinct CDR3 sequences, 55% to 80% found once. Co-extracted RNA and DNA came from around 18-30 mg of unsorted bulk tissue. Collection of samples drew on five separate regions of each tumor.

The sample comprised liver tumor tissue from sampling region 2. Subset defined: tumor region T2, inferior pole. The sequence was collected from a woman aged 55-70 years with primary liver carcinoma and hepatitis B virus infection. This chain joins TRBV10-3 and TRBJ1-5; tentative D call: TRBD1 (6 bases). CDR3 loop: CAISSSRGGGSNQPQHF. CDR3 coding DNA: TGTGCCATCAGCTCCTCGAGGGGGGGAGGCAGCAATCAGCCCCAGCATTTT.